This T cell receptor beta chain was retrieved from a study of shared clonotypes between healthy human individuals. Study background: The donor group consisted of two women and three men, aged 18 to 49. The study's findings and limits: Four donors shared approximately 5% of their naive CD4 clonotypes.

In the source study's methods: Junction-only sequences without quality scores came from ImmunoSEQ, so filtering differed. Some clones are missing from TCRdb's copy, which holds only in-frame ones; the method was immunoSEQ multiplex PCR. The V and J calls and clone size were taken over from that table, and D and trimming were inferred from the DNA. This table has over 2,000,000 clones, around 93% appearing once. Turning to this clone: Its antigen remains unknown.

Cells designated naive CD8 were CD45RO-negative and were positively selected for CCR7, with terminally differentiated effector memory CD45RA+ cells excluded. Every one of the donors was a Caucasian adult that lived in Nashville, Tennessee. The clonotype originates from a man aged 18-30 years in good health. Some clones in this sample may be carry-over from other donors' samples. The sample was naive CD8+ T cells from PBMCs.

DNA for the CDR3: TGCGCCAGCAGCTTCGGAAACACCATATATTTT. Translating it yields CASSFGNTIYF. V and J are TRBV5-1 and TRBJ1-3, with D unclear. The CDR3 length is 11 residues. The V end was cut by 2 bases, the J end by 4 bases, with 1 base between. Germline CDR1 SGHRS, CDR2 YFSETQ.